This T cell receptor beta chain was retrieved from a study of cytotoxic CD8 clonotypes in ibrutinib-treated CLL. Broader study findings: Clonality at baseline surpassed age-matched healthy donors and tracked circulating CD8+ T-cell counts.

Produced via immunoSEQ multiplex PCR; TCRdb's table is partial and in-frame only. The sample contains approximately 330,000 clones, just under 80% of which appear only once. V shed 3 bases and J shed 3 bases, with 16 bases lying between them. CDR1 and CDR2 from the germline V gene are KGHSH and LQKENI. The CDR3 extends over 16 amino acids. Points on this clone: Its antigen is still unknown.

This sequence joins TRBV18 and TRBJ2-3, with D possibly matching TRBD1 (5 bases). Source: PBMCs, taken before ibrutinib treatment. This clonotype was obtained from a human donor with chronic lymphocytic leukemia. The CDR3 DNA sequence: TGTGCCAGCTCACCCTCGGGCAGGGTTGGGACAGATACGCAGTATTTT. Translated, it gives CASSPSGRVGTDTQYF.